The entry below gives a single T cell receptor beta chain sequence along with its context. This clone showed up just a few times. What this receptor recognizes is not known. The input lacks base qualities; no much larger clone sits a single base away. The High Capacity cDNA Reverse Transcription Kit was used to reverse transcribe all of the isolated RNA, meaning that expressed TCRB transcripts were what got sequenced. Deep immunoSEQ sequencing was applied to naive, central memory and regulatory T cell samples, giving an average of around 3.8 million total reads per sample. Sorted cells were lysed in RLT buffer, and RNA was extracted using DNase-treated RNeasy Micro or Mini kits according to cell number. Each cell subset was processed on its own to prevent cross-contamination, while patient and healthy donor samples were processed together. TCRB sequences were amplified from cDNA with the immunoSEQ multiplex PCR, producing 87-bp fragments spanning the CDR3 region. Sequencing of the amplicons was done on the Illumina HiSeq platform. Processing in the source paper ran as follows. Synthetic template baselines were used to correct PCR bias computationally, reads within Hamming distance 2 were collapsed together, and singletons that could not be merged were discarded. By aligning reads against IMGT, V, D and J genes, CDR3 length, and insertions or deletions at six rearrangement sites were assigned. Clonotype counts were normalized to sorted cell number within each subset before computing true diversity and Gini coefficients with the tcR R package. The overlap coefficient, calculated on TCRB nucleotide sequences, was used to measure repertoire sharing. Out-of-frame TCRB sequences from naive cells were analyzed as a proxy for the pre-selection repertoire. Sourced from immuneACCESS, this table was stored by TCRdb with only in-frame sequences that have V and J called. A share of the clones is absent; for the studies checked, an unresolved V gene accounts for under half, and the remainder has no known explanation. V, J and clone size derive from that table, while D and trimming were established from the DNA sequence. The sample table contains more than 300,000 clones; only one count was recorded for around an eighth of them. Together, the top ten hold more than 0.015% of the sample.

Each donor gave one peripheral blood draw, averaging around 0.11 L, which was collected into heparinised tubes. A BD FACSAria II was used to sort naive, central memory, regulatory and stem cell-like memory CD4+ T cells with a panel that included CD45RO, CCR7, CD25, CD127, CD95 and CD27. Purity was above 95% for every sorted population. PBMCs were separated immediately by Lymphoprep density gradient centrifugation and were stained directly, without being cultured. Samples were stained and sorted in pairs, with one healthy donor and one patient per experiment, so that batch effects were minimized. The data belong to a study of beta chain features in type 1 diabetes listed by TCRdb under 2018. As for the study more broadly: Mean age, gender distribution, total cell number and subset yield were not different between patients and healthy donors. A total of some 100,000,000 sorted cells were examined across all samples, and a strong correlation was observed between cell number per subset and RNA yield. Whereas all 30 or so donors provided naive and central memory subsets, regulatory and stem cell-like memory subsets were isolated from just 8 patients and roughly eight healthy donors. The study compared TCRB repertoires of sorted circulating CD4+ T cell subsets between recently diagnosed type 1 diabetes patients and matched healthy donors. Broad study findings and their caveats: In all four CD4+ subsets, TCRB CDR3 length was moderately but significantly shorter in type 1 diabetes patients. Because small numbers of individuals were included in the HLA sub-analyses, any influence of HLA type on TCRB rearrangement was left unresolved. Sequencing cDNA rather than genomic DNA could over-represent highly expressing activated cells, although activation and CD3 levels did not differ between groups. At VDJ recombination sites, type 1 diabetes patients had fewer insertions and more deleted nucleotides, which implies abnormalities in thymic rearrangement. Naive, central memory and regulatory TCRB repertoires appeared to be more similar among patients than among healthy donors. Shorter templates might be favored by PCR, yet because patient and control samples were amplified and corrected together, any such skew would affect both groups equally.

This receptor was taken from a man between 18 and 29 years old in good health. The sample taken for sequencing was naive CD4+ T cells from blood. Interpreted using the paper, the cell subset or site label stands for: true naive CD4+ T cells.

For the CDR3, the sequence is CASSSWTAQYF. The DNA sequence reads TGTGCCAGCAGCTCGTGGACAGCCCAGTACTTC. The V and J genes are TRBV7-2 and TRBJ2-7; matching of 6 bases hints at TRBD1 as the D gene. The CDR3 covers 11 residues, taking in both the cysteine and the phenylalanine. CDR3 DNA is the only sequence kept; it has 33 bases, read in frame from the first base. V is cut by 4 bases and J by 10 bases, and the space between the germline ends is 11 bases. The germline V gene sets CDR1 to SGHTA and CDR2 to FQGNSA.